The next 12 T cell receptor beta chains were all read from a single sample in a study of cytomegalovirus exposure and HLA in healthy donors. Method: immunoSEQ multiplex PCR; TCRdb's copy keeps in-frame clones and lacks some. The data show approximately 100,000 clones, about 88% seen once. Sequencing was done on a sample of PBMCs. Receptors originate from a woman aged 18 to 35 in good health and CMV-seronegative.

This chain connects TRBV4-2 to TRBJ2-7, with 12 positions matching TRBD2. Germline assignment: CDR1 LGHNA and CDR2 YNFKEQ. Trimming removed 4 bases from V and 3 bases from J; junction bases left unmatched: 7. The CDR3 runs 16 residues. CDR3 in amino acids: CASSPGLAGGHYEQYF. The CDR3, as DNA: TGTGCCAGCAGCCCGGGGCTAGCGGGGGGGCACTACGAGCAGTACTTC.

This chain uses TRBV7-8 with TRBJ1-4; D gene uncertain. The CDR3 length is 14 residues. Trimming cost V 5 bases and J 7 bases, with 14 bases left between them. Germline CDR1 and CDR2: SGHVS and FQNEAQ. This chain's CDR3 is CASSPWTIGEKLFF. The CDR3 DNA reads TGTGCCAGCAGCCCATGGACTATCGGTGAAAAACTGTTTTTT. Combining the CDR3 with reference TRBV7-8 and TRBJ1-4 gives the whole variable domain GAGVSQSPRYKVAKRGQDVALRCDPISGHVSLFWYQQALGQGPEFLTYFQNEAQLDKSGLPSDRFFAERPEGSVSTLKIQRTQQEDSAVYLCASSPWTIGEKLFFGSGTQLSVL.

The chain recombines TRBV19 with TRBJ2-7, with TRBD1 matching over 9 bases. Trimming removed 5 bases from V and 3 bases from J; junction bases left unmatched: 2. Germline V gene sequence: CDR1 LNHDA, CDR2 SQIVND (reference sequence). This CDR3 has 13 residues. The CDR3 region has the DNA TGTGCCAGTAGTGCGACAGGGGGCTACGAGCAGTACTTC. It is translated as CASSATGGYEQYF.

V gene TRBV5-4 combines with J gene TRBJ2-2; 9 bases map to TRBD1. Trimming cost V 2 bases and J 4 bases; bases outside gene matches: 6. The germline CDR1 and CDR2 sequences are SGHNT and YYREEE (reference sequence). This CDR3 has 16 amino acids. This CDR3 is CASSFPGTGSTGELFF. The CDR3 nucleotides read TGTGCCAGCAGCTTCCCCGGGACAGGGTCCACCGGGGAGCTGTTTTTT.

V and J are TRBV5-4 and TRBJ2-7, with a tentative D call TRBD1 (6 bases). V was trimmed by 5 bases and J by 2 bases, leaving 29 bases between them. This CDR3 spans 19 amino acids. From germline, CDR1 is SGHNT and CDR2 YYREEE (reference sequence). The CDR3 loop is CASRLTLTLRPGVTYEQYF. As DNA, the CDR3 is TGTGCCAGCAGACTGACATTAACTTTGCGGCCAGGGGTCACCTACGAGCAGTACTTC.

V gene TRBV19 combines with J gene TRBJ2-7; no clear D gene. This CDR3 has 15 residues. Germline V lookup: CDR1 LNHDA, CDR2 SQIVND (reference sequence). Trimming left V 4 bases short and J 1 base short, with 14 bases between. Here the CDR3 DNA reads TGTGCCAGTAGTACCCCGACCTGGAGATCCTACGAGCAGTACTTC. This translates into CASSTPTWRSYEQYF.

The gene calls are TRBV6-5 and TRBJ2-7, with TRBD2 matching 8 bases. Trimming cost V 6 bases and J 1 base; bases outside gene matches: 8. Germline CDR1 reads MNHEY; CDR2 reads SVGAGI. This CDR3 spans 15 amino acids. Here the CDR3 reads CASRTSGGRSYEQYF. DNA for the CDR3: TGTGCCAGCAGGACCTCAGGCGGGAGGTCCTACGAGCAGTACTTC.

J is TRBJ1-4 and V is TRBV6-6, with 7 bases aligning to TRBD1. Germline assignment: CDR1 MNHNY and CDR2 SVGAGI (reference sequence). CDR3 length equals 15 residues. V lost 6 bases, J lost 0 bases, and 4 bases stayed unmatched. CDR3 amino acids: CASRLQGTTNEKLFF. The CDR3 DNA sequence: TGTGCCAGCAGGCTACAGGGGACAACTAATGAAAAACTGTTTTTT.

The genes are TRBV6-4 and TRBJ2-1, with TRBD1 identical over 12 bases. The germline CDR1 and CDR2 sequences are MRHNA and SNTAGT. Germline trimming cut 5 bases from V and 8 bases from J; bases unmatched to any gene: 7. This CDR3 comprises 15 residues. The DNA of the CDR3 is TGTGCCAGCAGTTCCGGGACAGGGGGCTTCGATGAGCAGTTCTTC. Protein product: CASSSGTGGFDEQFF.

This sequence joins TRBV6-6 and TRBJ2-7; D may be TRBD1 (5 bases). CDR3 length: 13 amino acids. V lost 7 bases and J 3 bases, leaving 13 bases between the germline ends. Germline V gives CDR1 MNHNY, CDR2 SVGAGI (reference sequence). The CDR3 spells CASKAAQDYEQYF. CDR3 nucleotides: TGTGCCAGCAAGGCAGCACAGGACTACGAGCAGTACTTC.

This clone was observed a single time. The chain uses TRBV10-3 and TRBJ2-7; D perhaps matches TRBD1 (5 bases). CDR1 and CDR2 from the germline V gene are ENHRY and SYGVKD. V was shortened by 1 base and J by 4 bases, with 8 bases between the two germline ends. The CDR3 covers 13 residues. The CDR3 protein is CAISEWGGYEQYF. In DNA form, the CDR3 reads TGTGCCATCAGTGAGTGGGGCGGTTACGAGCAGTACTTC.

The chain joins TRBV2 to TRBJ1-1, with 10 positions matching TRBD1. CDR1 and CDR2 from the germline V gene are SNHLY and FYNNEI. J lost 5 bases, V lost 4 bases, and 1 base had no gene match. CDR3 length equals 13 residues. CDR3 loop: CASSVDRGTEAFF. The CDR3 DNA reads TGTGCCAGCAGTGTGGACAGGGGGACTGAAGCTTTCTTT.